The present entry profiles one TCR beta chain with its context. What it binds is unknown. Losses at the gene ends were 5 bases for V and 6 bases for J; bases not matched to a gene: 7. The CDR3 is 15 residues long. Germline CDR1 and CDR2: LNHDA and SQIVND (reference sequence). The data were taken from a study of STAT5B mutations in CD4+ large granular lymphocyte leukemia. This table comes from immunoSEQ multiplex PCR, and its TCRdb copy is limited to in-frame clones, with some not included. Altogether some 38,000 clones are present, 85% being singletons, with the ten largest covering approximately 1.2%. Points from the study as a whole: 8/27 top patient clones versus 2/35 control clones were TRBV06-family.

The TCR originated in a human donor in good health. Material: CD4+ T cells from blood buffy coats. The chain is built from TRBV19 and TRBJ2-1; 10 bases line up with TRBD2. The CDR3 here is CASSFSGGAGNEQFF. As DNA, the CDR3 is TGTGCCAGTAGTTTCAGCGGGGGGGCCGGCAATGAGCAGTTCTTC.